This T cell receptor beta chain comes out of a study of cytotoxic CD8 clonotypes in ibrutinib-treated CLL. Study-wide background: Researchers reported about a dozen relapsed/refractory and some 14 treatment-naive patients, 17 of them IGHV unmutated. Points from the study as a whole: Patients had baseline clonality above age-matched healthy donors, and this clonality moved with circulating CD8+ T-cell counts.

The CDR3 is made up of 14 amino acids. Germline-derived CDR1 and CDR2 are MNHNS and SASEGT. Trimming removed 6 bases at V and 4 bases at J, with 15 bases between. Repertoires were generated with immunoSEQ multiplex PCR, while TCRdb's copy carries only in-frame clones and drops some. The sample records roughly 180,000 clones, under 85% being singletons. Concerning this clone itself: The target antigen is unknown.

Sequenced material: PBMCs, taken after 24 months of ibrutinib treatment. The rearrangement joins TRBV6-1 to TRBJ1-1; possible D gene TRBD1, 6 bases. The TCR originated in a human donor with chronic lymphocytic leukemia. CDR3 DNA sequence: TGTGCCAGCAGATCGGGGATGGGGGCCACTGAAGCTTTCTTT. It codes for CASRSGMGATEAFF.